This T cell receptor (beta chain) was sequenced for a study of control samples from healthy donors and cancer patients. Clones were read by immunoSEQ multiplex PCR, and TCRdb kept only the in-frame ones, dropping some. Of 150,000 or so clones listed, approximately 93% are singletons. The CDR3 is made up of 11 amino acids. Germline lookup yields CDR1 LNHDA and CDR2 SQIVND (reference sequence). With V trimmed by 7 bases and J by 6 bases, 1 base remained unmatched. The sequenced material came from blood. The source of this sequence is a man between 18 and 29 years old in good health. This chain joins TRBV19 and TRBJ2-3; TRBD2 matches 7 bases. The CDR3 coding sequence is TGTGCCAGTAAGGGAGGGGATACGCAGTATTTT. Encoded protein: CASKGGDTQYF. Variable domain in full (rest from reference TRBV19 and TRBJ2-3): DGGITQSPKYLFRKEGQNVTLSCEQNLNHDAMYWYRQDPGQGLRLIYYSQIVNDFQKGDIAEGYSVSREKKESFPLTVTSAQKNPTAFYLCASKGGDTQYFGPGTRLTVL.